This passage covers 28 T cell receptor beta chains from one sample sequenced in a study of cytomegalovirus exposure and HLA in healthy donors. The primer mix had 60 Vbeta and 13 Jbeta primers. Here immunoSEQ multiplex PCR was the method, and the copy in TCRdb shows in-frame clones only, minus some. The sample consists of fewer than 130,000 clones, about four fifths of them appearing once. Specimen: PBMCs. These receptors were taken from a woman aged 60 to 75 in good health and CMV-seropositive.

The chain couples TRBV10-2 to TRBJ1-2, with 7 bases that match TRBD1. V lost 7 bases, J lost 4 bases, and 9 bases stayed unmatched. The CDR3 runs to 14 residues. CDR1 WSHSY and CDR2 SAAADI come from the germline V gene. CDR3 amino acids: CASTPQGGVYGYTF. The CDR3 DNA is TGCGCCAGCACACCGCAGGGGGGTGTCTATGGCTACACCTTC.

The chain combines TRBV28 with TRBJ2-7; 9 bases fit TRBD2. CDR1 MDHEN and CDR2 SYDVKM come from the germline V gene. The CDR3 has 16 residues. With V trimmed by 5 bases and J by 3 bases, 11 bases remained unmatched. CDR3 sequence (DNA): TGTGCCAGCAGTCTTCGGGTAGCGGGAGATCGCTACGAGCAGTACTTC. Its protein product is CASSLRVAGDRYEQYF.

The V call is TRBV7-3, the J call TRBJ2-1; 12 bases match TRBD2. Per germline, CDR1 SGHTA and CDR2 FQGTGA. This CDR3 comprises 16 residues. Losses at the gene ends were 4 bases for V and 6 bases for J; bases not matched to a gene: 7. The CDR3 coding sequence is TGTGCCAGCAGCTCCTTGACTAGCGGGAGTCTCAATGAGCAGTTCTTC. It encodes CASSSLTSGSLNEQFF. The full variable domain, completed using reference TRBV7-3 and TRBJ2-1, is GAGVSQTPSNKVTEKGKYVELRCDPISGHTALYWYRQSLGQGPEFLIYFQGTGAADDSGLPNDRFFAVRPEGSVSTLKIQRTERGDSAVYLCASSSLTSGSLNEQFFGPGTRLTVL.

The chain recombines TRBV6-6 with TRBJ1-1, with D unresolved. CDR1 and CDR2 from the germline V gene are MNHNY and SVGAGI (reference sequence). The CDR3 loop spans 15 amino acids. V lost 0 bases to trimming and J lost 2 bases, with 10 bases between them. In DNA form, the CDR3 reads TGTGCCAGCAGTTACTCGAAACAATATAACACTGAAGCTTTCTTT. This encodes CASSYSKQYNTEAFF.

This sequence joins TRBV19 and TRBJ2-7; 7 bases are a match to TRBD1. The germline CDR1 and CDR2 sequences are LNHDA and SQIVND (reference sequence). V was pared by 3 bases and J by 6 bases, with 8 bases of the junction left unmatched. The CDR3 is 14 amino acids. The CDR3 nucleotides are TGTGCCAGTAGTATGGGGCAGGGGGTCGGCGAGCAGTACTTC. Its protein product is CASSMGQGVGEQYF.

This chain connects TRBV7-9 to TRBJ2-1; TRBD2 matches at 9 bases. Germline trimming cut 3 bases from V and 5 bases from J; bases unmatched to any gene: 8. Looked up from germline, CDR1 is SEHNR and CDR2 is FQNEAQ (reference sequence). CDR3 length equals 16 residues. The CDR3 loop reads CASSFDIAGEDNEQFF. The CDR3 bases are TGTGCCAGCAGCTTTGATATAGCGGGAGAGGACAATGAGCAGTTCTTC.

This chain connects TRBV18 to TRBJ2-5; TRBD2 aligns across 14 bases. Germline V gene sequence: CDR1 KGHSH, CDR2 LQKENI. The CDR3 spans 17 residues. V lost 3 bases to trimming and J lost 5 bases; unmatched junction nucleotides: 8. The CDR3 here is CASSPGLAGVSGETQYF. The CDR3 DNA is TGTGCCAGCTCACCGGGACTAGCGGGAGTTTCAGGGGAGACCCAGTACTTC.

This clone has just a few counts. This chain links TRBV7-9 with TRBJ1-2; D unresolved. V shed 3 bases and J shed 2 bases, with 7 bases lying between them. This CDR3 region has 13 residues. Germline V gene lookup returns CDR1 SEHNR and CDR2 FQNEAQ (reference sequence). In DNA form, the CDR3 reads TGTGCCAGCAGCTTTGCGAGAAACTATGGCTACACCTTC. It is translated as CASSFARNYGYTF.

The chain employs TRBV25-1 and TRBJ1-5, with 7 bases lining up with TRBD1. Germline-derived CDR1 and CDR2 are MGHDK and SYGVNS. CDR3 length: 14 amino acids. J gave up 6 bases and V 5 bases, and 7 bases lay outside the gene matches. CDR3 residues: CASSNRQGLQPQHF. Written as DNA, the CDR3 is TGTGCCAGCAGTAACCGACAGGGCCTTCAGCCCCAGCATTTT. The entire variable domain, with the rest obtained from reference TRBV25-1 and TRBJ1-5, is as follows: EADIYQTPRYLVIGTGKKITLECSQTMGHDKMYWYQQDPGMELHLIHYSYGVNSTEKGDLSSESTVSRIRTEHFPLTLESARPSHTSQYLCASSNRQGLQPQHFGDGTRLSIL.

The V call is TRBV2, the J call TRBJ1-5, with D perhaps matching TRBD1 (6 bases). Germline V CDR1 and CDR2: SNHLY, FYNNEI. CDR3 length: 18 residues. The V end lost 5 bases, the J end lost 1 base, and 21 bases lay between the germline ends. The CDR3 is CASSFPGQSLGSNQPQHF. CDR3 DNA: TGTGCCAGCAGTTTCCCGGGACAAAGTCTGGGGAGCAATCAGCCCCAGCATTTT.

The CDR3 sequence is CASSREVGYTQYF. Here the CDR3 DNA reads TGTGCCAGCAGTCGGGAGGTCGGCTATACGCAGTATTTT. This chain uses TRBV27 with TRBJ2-3, with 7 bases that match TRBD2. The CDR3 is 13 residues long. Germline trimming cut 5 bases from V and 7 bases from J; bases unmatched to any gene: 6. The germline gives CDR1 MNHEY, CDR2 SMNVEV (reference sequence).

The genes are TRBV18 and TRBJ2-1; 11 bases align to TRBD2. Germline V gene lookup returns CDR1 KGHSH and CDR2 LQKENI. With V trimmed by 2 bases and J by 3 bases, 0 bases remained unmatched. The CDR3 has 15 amino acids. CDR3 sequence: CASSPGTSGYNEQFF. The CDR3 bases are TGTGCCAGCTCACCAGGGACTAGCGGCTACAATGAGCAGTTCTTC.

CDR3 DNA sequence: TGTGCCAGCAGTGAGAGGGGGCAGGCCTACGAGCAGTACTTC. Residues: CASSERGQAYEQYF. This chain connects TRBV6-1 to TRBJ2-7; TRBD1 agrees at 7 bases. J lost 2 bases, V lost 3 bases, and 4 bases had no gene match. The germline V gene has CDR1 MNHNS and CDR2 SASEGT. The CDR3 is 14 residues long.

This clone was counted between two and nine times. The CDR3 loop reads CASSQGSPEYSPLHF. CDR3 sequence (DNA): TGCGCCAGCAGCCAAGGGAGCCCGGAATATTCACCCCTCCACTTT. The J gene is TRBJ1-6, the V gene TRBV4-1; D is unclear. The CDR3 extends over 15 amino acids. V was cut by 1 base and J by 8 bases, with 12 bases left in between. From germline, CDR1 is MGHRA and CDR2 YSYEKL.

The V gene is TRBV5-1, the J gene TRBJ2-1; 8 bases are a match to TRBD2. Germline V CDR1 and CDR2: SGHRS, YFSETQ. J was trimmed by 8 bases and V by 1 base; bases with no gene match: 8. This CDR3 is built from 15 residues. CDR3 in amino acids: CASSLTGGPSYEQFF. As DNA, the CDR3 is TGCGCCAGCAGCTTGACGGGAGGGCCATCGTATGAGCAGTTCTTC.

Comments on this clone: The junction does not match germline at one end; this may be a read error. The J gene is TRBJ1-1, the V gene TRBV27, with 10 bases identical to TRBD1. The germline gives CDR1 MNHEY, CDR2 SMNVEV (reference sequence). This CDR3 spans 13 amino acids. CDR3 DNA: TGTGCCAGCAGGGGACAGGGGAACGCTGAAGCTTTCTTT. It is translated as CASRGQGNAEAFF.

This chain connects TRBV9 to TRBJ1-1; TRBD1 might be the D (6 bases). The CDR3 has 16 residues. The germline V gene has CDR1 SGDLS and CDR2 YYNGEE. V was pared by 0 bases and J by 10 bases, with 22 bases between. CDR3 bases: TGTGCCAGCAGCGTAGCAACAGGGCAGGACGCATCCAGAGCTTTCTTT. Encoded protein: CASSVATGQDASRAFF.

The genes are TRBV5-1 and TRBJ1-2, with D uncertain. V gave up 5 bases and J gave up 0 bases, with 14 bases separating them. The CDR3 spans 15 residues. Germline V gene data show CDR1 as SGHRS and CDR2 as YFSETQ. The CDR3 DNA is TGCGCCAGCAGATTTGTTGAGGGTCCTAACTATGGCTACACCTTC. Amino acid sequence: CASRFVEGPNYGYTF.

V and J are TRBV29-1 and TRBJ2-6; no reliable D call. Looked up from germline, CDR1 is SQVTM and CDR2 is ANQGSEA. The CDR3 has 14 amino acids. Trimming shortened V by 5 bases and J by 0 bases, and 8 bases separated the two germline ends. In DNA, the CDR3 is TGCAGCGTTACAATTGGCTCTGGGGCCAACGTCCTGACTTTC. It is translated as CSVTIGSGANVLTF.

The rearrangement joins TRBV5-1 to TRBJ1-1; 8 bases fit TRBD1. There are 14 residues in the CDR3. Germline V CDR1 and CDR2: SGHRS, YFSETQ. V shed 4 bases, J shed 4 bases, and the junction held 6 bases outside the gene matches. The DNA for the CDR3 is TGCGCCAGCAGCGGAAGGACAGGGATCACTGAAGCTTTCTTT. Translated, it gives CASSGRTGITEAFF. Together with reference TRBV5-1 and TRBJ1-1, the CDR3 gives the full variable domain: KAGVTQTPRYLIKTRGQQVTLSCSPISGHRSVSWYQQTPGQGLQFLFEYFSETQRNKGNFPGRFSGRQFSNSRSEMNVSTLELGDSALYLCASSGRTGITEAFFGQGTRLTVV.

The CDR3 sequence is CASRERSTSDGELFF. The CDR3 region has the DNA TGTGCCAGCAGAGAAAGATCAACTAGCGACGGGGAGCTGTTTTTT. The V call is TRBV9, the J call TRBJ2-2, with 7 bases matching TRBD2. Germline V gene lookup returns CDR1 SGDLS and CDR2 YYNGEE. The CDR3 runs 15 residues. Trimming took 5 bases from V and 7 from J; bases not matched to a gene: 11.

The CDR3 bases are TGTGCCAGCAGTTCGTCCTTACGGCGGAGGGGCAATCAGCCCCAGCATTTT. Protein: CASSSSLRRRGNQPQHF. The V call is TRBV27, the J call TRBJ1-5; D unresolved. Germline V lookup: CDR1 MNHEY, CDR2 SMNVEV (reference sequence). V was cut by 4 bases and J by 2 bases, with 18 bases left in between. The CDR3 sequence is 17 residues long.

This clone has only a few counts. J is TRBJ2-7 and V is TRBV4-1; tentatively, D is TRBD1 (6 bases). The germline V and J ends were trimmed by 6 bases and 0 bases, with 18 bases remaining between them. The CDR3 covers 16 residues. Germline V CDR1 and CDR2: MGHRA, YSYEKL. For the CDR3, the DNA is TGCGCCAGCAGACCAACTGAAGGGACACCCTCCTACGAGCAGTACTTC. Amino acids: CASRPTEGTPSYEQYF.

The sample holds a few counts of this clone. The V call is TRBV29-1, the J call TRBJ2-1; no clear D. The CDR3 is 14 amino acids. CDR1 SQVTM and CDR2 ANQGSEA come from the germline V gene. Trimming cost V 0 bases and J 6 bases, with 12 bases left between them. The CDR3 loop reads CSVEDKSRVNEQFF. In DNA, the CDR3 is TGCAGCGTTGAAGATAAGAGCCGGGTCAATGAGCAGTTCTTC.

This clone appeared once. The rearrangement joins TRBV6-1 to TRBJ2-7; D uncertain. The germline CDR1 and CDR2 sequences are MNHNS and SASEGT. V lost 7 bases and J 6 bases, leaving 22 bases between the germline ends. CDR3 length: 15 residues. In DNA, the CDR3 is TGTGCCAGCACCCCCTTTGCTATGGGTAGCTCCGAGCAGTACTTC. It encodes CASTPFAMGSSEQYF.

Only a few counts were recorded for this clone. The chain is built from TRBV9 and TRBJ2-2; 12 nucleotides align to TRBD1. Germline loops: CDR1 SGDLS, CDR2 YYNGEE. The V gene end was trimmed by 4 bases and the J gene end by 7 bases; junction bases not matched to a gene: 5. The CDR3 covers 15 residues. CDR3 sequence reads: CASSSGTGGIGELFF. In DNA form, the CDR3 reads TGTGCCAGCAGCTCGGGGACAGGGGGCATCGGGGAGCTGTTTTTT. The full variable domain, in which reference TRBV9 and TRBJ2-2 provide the parts outside the CDR3, is DSGVTQTPKHLITATGQRVTLRCSPRSGDLSVYWYQQSLDQGLQFLIQYYNGEERAKGNILERFSAQQFPDLHSELNLSSLELGDSALYFCASSSGTGGIGELFFGEGSRLTVL.

The chain has TRBV2 and TRBJ2-5; D is undetermined. Germline-derived CDR1 and CDR2 are SNHLY and FYNNEI. Between the trimmed V and J ends, which lost 1 base and 1 base, there was a span of 16 bases. CDR3 length: 17 amino acids. This CDR3 is CASSEGRVQLPQETQYF. DNA of the CDR3: TGTGCCAGCAGTGAAGGGCGTGTACAGTTACCCCAAGAGACCCAGTACTTC.

J is TRBJ2-3 and V is TRBV6-1, with D uncertain. Trimming left V 7 bases short and J 11 bases short, with 16 bases between. The germline gives CDR1 MNHNS, CDR2 SASEGT. This CDR3 is 12 amino acids long. Here the CDR3 reads CASTLKPTQQYF. Written as DNA, the CDR3 is TGTGCCAGCACCCTAAAACCAACGCAGCAGTATTTT.